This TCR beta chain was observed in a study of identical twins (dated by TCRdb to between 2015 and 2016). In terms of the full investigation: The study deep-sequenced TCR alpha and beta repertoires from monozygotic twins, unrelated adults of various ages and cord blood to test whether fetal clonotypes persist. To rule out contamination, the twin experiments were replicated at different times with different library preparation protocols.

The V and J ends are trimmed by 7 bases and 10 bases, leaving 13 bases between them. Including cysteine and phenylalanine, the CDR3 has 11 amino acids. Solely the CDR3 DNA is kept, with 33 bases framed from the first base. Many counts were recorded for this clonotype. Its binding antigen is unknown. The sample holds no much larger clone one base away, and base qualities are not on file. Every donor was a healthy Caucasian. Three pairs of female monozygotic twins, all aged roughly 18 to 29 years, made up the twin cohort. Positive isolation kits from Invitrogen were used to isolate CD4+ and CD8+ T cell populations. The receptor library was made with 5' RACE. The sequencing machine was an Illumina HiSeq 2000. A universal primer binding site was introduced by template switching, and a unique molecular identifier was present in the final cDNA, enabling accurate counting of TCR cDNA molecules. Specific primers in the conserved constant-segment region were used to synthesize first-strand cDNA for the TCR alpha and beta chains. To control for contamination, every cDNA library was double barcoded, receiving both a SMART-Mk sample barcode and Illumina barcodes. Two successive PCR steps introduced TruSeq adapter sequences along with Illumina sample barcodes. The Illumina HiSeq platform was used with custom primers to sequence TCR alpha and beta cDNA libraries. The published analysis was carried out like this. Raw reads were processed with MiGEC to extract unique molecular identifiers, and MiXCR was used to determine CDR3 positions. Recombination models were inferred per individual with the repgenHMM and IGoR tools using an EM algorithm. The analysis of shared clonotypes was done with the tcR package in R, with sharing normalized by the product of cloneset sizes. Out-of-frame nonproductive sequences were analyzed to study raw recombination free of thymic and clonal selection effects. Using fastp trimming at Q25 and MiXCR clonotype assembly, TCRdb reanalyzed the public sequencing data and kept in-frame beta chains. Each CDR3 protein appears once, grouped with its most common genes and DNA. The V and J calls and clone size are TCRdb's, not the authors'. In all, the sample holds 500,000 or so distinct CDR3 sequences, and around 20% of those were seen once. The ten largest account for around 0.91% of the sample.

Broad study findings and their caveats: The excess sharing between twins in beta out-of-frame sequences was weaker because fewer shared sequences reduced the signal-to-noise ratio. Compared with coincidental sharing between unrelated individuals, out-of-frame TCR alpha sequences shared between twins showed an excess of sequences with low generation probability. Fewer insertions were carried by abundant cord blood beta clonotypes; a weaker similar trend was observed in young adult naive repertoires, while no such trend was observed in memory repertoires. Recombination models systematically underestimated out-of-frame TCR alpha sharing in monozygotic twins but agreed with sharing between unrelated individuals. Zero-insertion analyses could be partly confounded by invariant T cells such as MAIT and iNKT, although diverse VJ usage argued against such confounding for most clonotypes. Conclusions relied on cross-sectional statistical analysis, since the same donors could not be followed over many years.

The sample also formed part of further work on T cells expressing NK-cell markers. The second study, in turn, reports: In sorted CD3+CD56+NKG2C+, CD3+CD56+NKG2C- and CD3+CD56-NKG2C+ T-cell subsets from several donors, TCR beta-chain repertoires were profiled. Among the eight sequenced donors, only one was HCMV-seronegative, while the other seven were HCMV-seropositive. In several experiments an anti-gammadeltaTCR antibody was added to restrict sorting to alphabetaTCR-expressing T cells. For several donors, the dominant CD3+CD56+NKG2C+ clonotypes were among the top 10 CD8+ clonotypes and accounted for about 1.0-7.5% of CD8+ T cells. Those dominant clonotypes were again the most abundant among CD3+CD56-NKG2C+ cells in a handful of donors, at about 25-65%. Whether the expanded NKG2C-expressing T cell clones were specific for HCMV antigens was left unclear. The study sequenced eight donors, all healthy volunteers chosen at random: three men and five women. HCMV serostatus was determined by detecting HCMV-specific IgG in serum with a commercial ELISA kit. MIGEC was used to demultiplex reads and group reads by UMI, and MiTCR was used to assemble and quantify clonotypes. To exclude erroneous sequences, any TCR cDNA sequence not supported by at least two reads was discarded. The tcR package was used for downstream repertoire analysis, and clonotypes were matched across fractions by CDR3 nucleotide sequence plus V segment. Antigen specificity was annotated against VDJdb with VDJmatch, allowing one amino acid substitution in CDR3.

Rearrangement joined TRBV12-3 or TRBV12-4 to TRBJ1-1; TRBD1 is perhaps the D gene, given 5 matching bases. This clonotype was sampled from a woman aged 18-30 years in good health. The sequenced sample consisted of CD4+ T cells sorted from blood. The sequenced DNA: TGTGCCAGCACCCTACAGGTCGCAGCTTTCTTT. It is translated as CASTLQVAAFF.